One sample yielded the 10 T cell receptor beta chains listed below, sequenced in a study of T cell changes during pregnancy in multiple sclerosis. Measured with immunoSEQ multiplex PCR; TCRdb has only the in-frame clones, and not every one. The sample carries about 36,000 clones, 85% to 95% recorded once. The sample was PBMCs (not recorded whether the cells were cultured). The receptors shown here come from a female donor with multiple sclerosis, enrolled in a pregnancy study.

The chain combines TRBV7-8 with TRBJ2-7; D is possibly TRBD1 (5 bases). Germline values: CDR1 SGHVS, CDR2 FQNEAQ. Trimming removed 4 bases from V and 7 bases from J, with 8 bases in between. This CDR3 comprises 11 residues. The CDR3 DNA reads TGTGCCAGCAGCTACGGACAAGAGCAGTACTTC. It specifies CASSYGQEQYF.

The genes are TRBV2 and TRBJ1-1; possibly TRBD1 for D (5 bases). Germline V lookup: CDR1 SNHLY, CDR2 FYNNEI. The CDR3 has 14 amino acids. V was clipped by 7 bases and J by 7 bases, with 19 bases between them. DNA of the CDR3: TGTGCCAGCACCGCCTCGGGGGTAGGGGATGAAGCTTTCTTT. This codes for CASTASGVGDEAFF.

CDR3 DNA: TGTGCCAGCAGCGGGACCGGGACAGGACTTTACGAGCAGTACTTC. As protein: CASSGTGTGLYEQYF. This sequence joins TRBV5-6 and TRBJ2-7; 8 positions agree with TRBD1. This CDR3 is 15 amino acids long. From germline, CDR1 is SGHDT and CDR2 YYEEEE. V shed 4 bases and J 4 bases; nucleotides not matched to a gene: 10.

This clone was observed a handful of times. J is TRBJ1-4 and V is TRBV7-9, with TRBD1 identical over 7 bases. The CDR3 sequence is 17 residues long. Trimming took 5 bases from V and 6 from J; bases not matched to a gene: 15. The germline CDR1 and CDR2 sequences are SEHNR and FQNEAQ (reference sequence). The chain's CDR3 is CASSPRQGSREDEKLFF. The CDR3, as DNA: TGTGCCAGCAGCCCAAGACAGGGATCCAGAGAAGATGAAAAACTGTTTTTT.

The chain carries TRBV19 and TRBJ1-5; tentatively, D is TRBD1 (5 bases). CDR3 size: 13 residues. V dropped 3 bases and J dropped 3 bases, with 6 bases sitting between them. CDR1 is LNHDA, CDR2 SQIVND, per germline (reference sequence). The CDR3 sequence is CASSMGVNQPQHF. The CDR3 nucleotides are TGTGCCAGTAGTATGGGGGTCAATCAGCCCCAGCATTTT.

This clone was counted once. The rearrangement joins TRBV9 to TRBJ2-1; D gene ambiguous. The V gene's germline CDR1 is SGDLS and CDR2 YYNGEE. The CDR3 is 12 amino acids. V was trimmed by 0 bases and J by 7 bases, leaving 5 bases between them. The CDR3 bases are TGTGCCAGCAGCGTAGAGCCGAATGAGCAGTTCTTC. Residues: CASSVEPNEQFF.

The chain carries TRBV2 and TRBJ1-4; 8 positions match TRBD1. The J segment lost 7 bases and the V segment lost 6 bases, leaving 4 bases of the junction unmatched. The germline gives CDR1 SNHLY, CDR2 FYNNEI. This CDR3 region has 13 residues. CDR3 sequence (DNA): TGTGCCAGCAGGGTTACAGGGGGTGAAAAACTGTTTTTT. Protein: CASRVTGGEKLFF.

The J gene is TRBJ1-4, the V gene TRBV6-1; tentatively, D is TRBD1 (6 bases). Germline-derived CDR1 and CDR2 are MNHNS and SASEGT. The CDR3 runs 16 residues. Trimming took off 2 bases at V and 0 bases at J, with 10 bases between the two ends. CDR3 in DNA: TGTGCCAGCAGTGAACTGGCAGGGGCAACTAATGAAAAACTGTTTTTT. This encodes CASSELAGATNEKLFF.

The chain's CDR3 is CASSWDKNTEAFF. The CDR3 bases are TGCGCCAGCAGCTGGGACAAGAACACTGAAGCTTTCTTT. V is TRBV5-1 and J is TRBJ1-1, with a possible D match to TRBD1 (6 bases). This CDR3 comprises 13 residues. Per the germline V gene, CDR1 is SGHRS and CDR2 is YFSETQ. The V end was cut by 3 bases, the J end by 1 base, with 7 bases between.

This clone occurred once. The junction departs from germline at one end; a sequencing error may be responsible. The chain has TRBV7-7 and TRBJ1-1, with TRBD1 matching 10 bases. The CDR3 totals 17 residues. Germline V gene sequence: CDR1 SSHAT, CDR2 FNYEAQ (reference sequence). The CDR3 nucleotides read TGTGCTAGCAGCTCCGCTATCTCCGGGACAGGGGACACTGAAGCTTTCTTT. Translated: CASSSAISGTGDTEAFF.